Shown below are 2 T cell receptor beta chains from a single sample sequenced in a study of shared clonotypes between healthy human individuals. Generated by immunoSEQ multiplex PCR, the TCRdb table keeps only in-frame clones and is missing some. The data show approximately 1.4 million clones, nearly 99% seen once. The specimen was naive CD4+ T cells sorted from blood. This sample's subset: CD45RA+ positively selected. The receptor set was obtained from a man aged 25-40 years in good health.

The rearrangement joins TRBV28 to TRBJ1-5; D not certain. The CDR3 runs to 15 residues. In germline, CDR1 is MDHEN, CDR2 SYDVKM. V was shortened by 6 bases and J by 3 bases, with 15 bases between the two germline ends. The CDR3 DNA sequence: TGTGCCAGCAGGTTTCTCGGCCCGGTCAATCAGCCCCAGCATTTT. Translating gives CASRFLGPVNQPQHF.

A note on this clone: This same CDR3 is encoded by further DNA sequences in the sample. CDR3 sequence reads: CASSVEGRNTEAFF. Written as DNA, the CDR3 is TGTGCCAGCAGCGTCGAGGGAAGGAACACTGAAGCTTTCTTT. This chain connects TRBV9 to TRBJ1-1; D remains unclear. V was cut by 2 bases and J by 1 base, with 9 bases left in between. The V gene's germline CDR1 is SGDLS and CDR2 YYNGEE. This CDR3 contains 14 residues.